This is a list of T cell receptor beta chains from one sample in a study of memory CD4+ T cells and cytomegalovirus serostatus. Method: immunoSEQ multiplex PCR; TCRdb's copy keeps in-frame clones and lacks some. The profile shows about 60,000 clones, approximately 81% of them singletons. The sample comprised memory CD4+ T cells from blood. The receptors come from an adult in good health and CMV-seronegative. Some clones in this sample may be carry-over from other donors' samples. The conserved cysteine and the conserved F or W are not part of the CDR3 here. The order of the fields is J gene, V gene, CDR3 protein.

TRBJ1-2,TRBV28,ASSSPPQVRSYGYT
TRBJ1-5,TRBV18,ASSRDGQSRQPQH
TRBJ2-1,TRBV7-3,ASSLGLAGDPSYNEQF
TRBJ1-1,TRBV6-6,ASSPGFEAF
TRBJ2-5,TRBV12-5,ASEGDRETQY
TRBJ2-3,TRBV5-5,ASSFRTDTQY
TRBJ2-3,TRBV5-1,ASSLDRQSSTDTQY
TRBJ2-7,TRBV5-1,ASSLDRAYEQY
TRBJ1-6,TRBV7-6,ASSFQGSPLH
TRBJ2-4,TRBV5-8,ASRRFNWGGDDIQY
TRBJ1-5,TRBV28,ASRKQTGGSPQH
TRBJ2-1,TRBV28,ASSAPPSEQF
TRBJ1-5,TRBV2,ASSDSDQPQH
TRBJ2-3,TRBV6-6,ASSYGRALGDTQY
TRBJ1-4,TRBV19,ASNDRDEKLF
TRBJ1-5,TRBV28,ASRLPTGDNQPQH
TRBJ2-7,TRBV11-2,ASSLTTDYEQY
TRBJ1-2,TRBV29-1,SALGGKGYGYT
TRBJ1-1,TRBV28,ASSLGIPGAF
TRBJ1-5,TRBV7-2,ASSPQGRPQH
TRBJ2-7,TRBV7-3,ASSLGPLRREPYEQY
TRBJ1-2,TRBV19,ASSIPGSPNYGYT
TRBJ2-2,TRBV2,ASSHRNTGELF
TRBJ2-7,TRBV27,ASKPYEQY
TRBJ2-3,TRBV7-2,ASSLGSGAGTDTQY
TRBJ1-2,TRBV5-1,ASFEGAYDYT
TRBJ2-2,TRBV11-3,ASSPFGGRSTGELF
TRBJ2-7,TRBV7-2,ASSYHYEQY
TRBJ2-1,TRBV30,AWSQGVPYNEQF
TRBJ2-7,TRBV30,AWSTIGASGRNYEQY
TRBJ1-4,TRBV15,ATSRGEGRKLF
TRBJ1-4,TRBV6-5,ASSYSFTGPGKLF
TRBJ2-5,TRBV7-3,ASSLIHQGETQY
TRBJ1-6,TRBV19,ASRLEGSSAPSPLH
TRBJ2-1,TRBV18,ASSPGTTYNEQF
TRBJ2-5,TRBV29-1,SVGGQWETQY
TRBJ2-1,TRBV5-1,ASSIGERDHNEQF
TRBJ1-2,TRBV7-9,ASSSSRDTHFYT
TRBJ2-7,TRBV7-9,ASSSTDRGSSYEQY
TRBJ1-6,TRBV9,ASSANGARGSPLH
TRBJ1-2,TRBV18,ASSPELLQGGGYT
TRBJ2-5,TRBV7-2,ASSLTPQETQY
TRBJ1-5,TRBV18,ASSPQINQPQH
TRBJ1-4,TRBV20-1,SALNEKLF
TRBJ1-1,TRBV2,ASKRSDYTEAF